This TCR beta chain was identified during a study of shared clonotypes between healthy human individuals. General study results and limits: Researchers sampled blood only, noting tissue repertoires likely differ.

With 3 bases clipped from V and 1 base from J, the junction kept 2 bases outside the gene matches. Germline CDR1 reads SEHNR; CDR2 reads FQNEAQ (reference sequence). The CDR3 extends over 14 amino acids. An assay was performed, and its level was deep. Produced via immunoSEQ multiplex PCR; TCRdb's table is partial and in-frame only. The table shows 850,000 to 1,100,000 clones, with about 72% occurring only once. This clone was counted a single time. Its antigen is still unknown. The same CDR3 also results from other DNA sequences found in this sample. This clonotype originated in a man aged 18 to 29 in good health. Some clones in this sample may be carry-over from other donors' samples. The sample comprised memory CD4+ T cells from PBMCs. As to subset: CD45RA-negative fraction. The genes are TRBV7-9 and TRBJ1-1, with 7 positions matching TRBD1. Here the CDR3 reads CASSLQGGNTEAFF. The DNA of the CDR3 is TGTGCCAGCAGCTTGCAGGGGGGGAACACTGAAGCTTTCTTT.